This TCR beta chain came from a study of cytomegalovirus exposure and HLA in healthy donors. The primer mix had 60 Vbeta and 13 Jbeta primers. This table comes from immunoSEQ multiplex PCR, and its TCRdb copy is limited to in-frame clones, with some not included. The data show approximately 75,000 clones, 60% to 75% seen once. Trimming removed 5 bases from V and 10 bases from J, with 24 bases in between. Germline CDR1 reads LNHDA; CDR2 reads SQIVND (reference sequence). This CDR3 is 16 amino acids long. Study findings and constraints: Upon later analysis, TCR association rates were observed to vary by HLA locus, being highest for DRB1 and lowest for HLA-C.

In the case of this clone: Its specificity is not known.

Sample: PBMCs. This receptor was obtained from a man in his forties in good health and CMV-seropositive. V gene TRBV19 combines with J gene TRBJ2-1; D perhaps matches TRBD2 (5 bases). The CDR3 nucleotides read TGTGCCAGTAGTGGCTACGGACTCCCCGTTTTCGAGGAGCAGTTCTTC. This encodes CASSGYGLPVFEEQFF.